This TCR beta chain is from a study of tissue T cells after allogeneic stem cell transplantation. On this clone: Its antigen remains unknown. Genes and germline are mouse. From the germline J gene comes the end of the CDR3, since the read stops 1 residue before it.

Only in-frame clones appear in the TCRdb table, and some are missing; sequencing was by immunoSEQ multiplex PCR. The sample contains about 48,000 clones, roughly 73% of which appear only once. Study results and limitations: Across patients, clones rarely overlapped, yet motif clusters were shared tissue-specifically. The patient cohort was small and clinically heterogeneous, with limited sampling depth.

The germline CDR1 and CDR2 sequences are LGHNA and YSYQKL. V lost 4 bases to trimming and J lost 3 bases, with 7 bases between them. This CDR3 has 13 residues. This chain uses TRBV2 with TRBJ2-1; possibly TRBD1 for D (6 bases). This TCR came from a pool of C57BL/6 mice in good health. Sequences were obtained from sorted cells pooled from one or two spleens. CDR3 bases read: TGTGCCAGCAGCCTCAGGGGCTATGCTGAGCAGTTC. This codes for CASSLRGYAEQF. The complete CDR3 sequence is CASSLRGYAEQFF.